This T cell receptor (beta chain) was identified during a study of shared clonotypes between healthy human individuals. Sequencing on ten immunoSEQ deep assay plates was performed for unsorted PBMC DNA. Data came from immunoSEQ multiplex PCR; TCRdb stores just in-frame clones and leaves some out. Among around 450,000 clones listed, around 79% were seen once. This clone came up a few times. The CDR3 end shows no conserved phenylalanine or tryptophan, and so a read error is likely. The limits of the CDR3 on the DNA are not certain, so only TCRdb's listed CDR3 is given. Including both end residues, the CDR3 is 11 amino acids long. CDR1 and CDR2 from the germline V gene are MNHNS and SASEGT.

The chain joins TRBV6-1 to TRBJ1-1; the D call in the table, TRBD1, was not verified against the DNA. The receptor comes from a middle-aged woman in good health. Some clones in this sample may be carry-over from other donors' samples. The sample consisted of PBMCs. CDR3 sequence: CASSEATGTGE.